This TCR beta chain was captured in a study of early T cells in non-severe SARS-CoV-2 infection (dated by TCRdb to the early 2020s). A note on the overall study: Bulk RNA from unsorted whole blood was used for TCR sequencing, so alpha and beta chains could not be paired.

CDR1 is given as DFQATT and CDR2 as SNEGSKA, both from the germline V gene (reference sequence). The cysteine opens and the phenylalanine closes a CDR3 of 15 amino acids. This entry keeps only the CDR3 DNA: 45 bases, framed from base 1. A distance of 14 bases separates the germline ends of V and J, which lose 1 base and 4 bases respectively. This was a case-control study nested in a cohort of healthcare workers in London, UK, who had nasopharyngeal swab PCR tests and blood samples taken every week. Between 23 and 31 March 2020, the week of the UK lockdown, healthcare workers were enrolled and then followed up weekly for as long as 16 weeks. Results and caveats for the whole study, not just this receptor: VDJdb matching was skewed toward anti-spike CD8 responses and likely underestimated virus-specific expansions, missing private and CD4 specificities.

The library was obtained by 5' RACE. Sequencing instrument: NextSeq 500. To correct for sequencing error and PCR bias, the TCR library protocol tagged individual cDNA molecules with unique molecular identifiers. TCR alpha and beta chains were both sequenced, and the abundances of alpha and beta sequences in each sample were closely correlated with each other. The published analysis was carried out like this. V gene, J gene and CDR3 annotation of TCR sequences was performed with Decombinator V4. TCRs were defined as expanded if a significant change between any two time points was detected under a Poisson model with p below 0.0001. TCR abundances were normalised to the total number of TCRs sequenced per sample and were expressed as counts per million. TRAV1-2 paired with TRAJ12, TRAJ20 or TRAJ33 defined MAIT TCRs, while TRAV10 paired with TRAJ18 defined iNKT TCRs. VDJdb, accessed on 1 November 2021, was searched for TCRs annotated for CMV, EBV and SARS-CoV-2, and TCRs annotated for more than one antigen were excluded. Starting from the raw public reads, TCRdb applied fastp trimming at Q25, assembled clones with MiXCR and retained in-frame beta chains. Rows with a matching CDR3 protein are joined into one entry that keeps the most common DNA and genes. These V and J calls rely on TCRdb rather than the paper's analysis. In this sample the table shows about 35,000 distinct CDR3 sequences, almost 5.5% of which occur a single time. The ten most abundant clones make up roughly 6.3% of the sample.

This clonotype was seen at least ten times. Its specific antigen is unknown. No per-base quality is available; no much larger clone lies one base away. The chain employs TRBV20-1 and TRBJ2-1, with the D gene possibly TRBD1 or TRBD2, each one fitting 5 bases. The sequence came from an adult who was a healthcare worker with PCR-confirmed SARS-CoV-2 infection or an uninfected control (not recorded which). Sequencing was performed on whole blood, taken at baseline. This receptor has the CDR3 CSARVMAGTYNEQFF. The DNA sequence is as follows: TGCAGTGCTAGAGTTATGGCCGGGACGTACAATGAGCAGTTCTTC.